This T cell receptor beta chain appears in the sequencing data of a study of cytomegalovirus exposure and HLA in healthy donors. Across the study: Earlier, 150 million to 200 million T cells were analyzed, and 117 million unique TCR beta sequences were found among them.

The primer mix had 60 Vbeta and 13 Jbeta primers. Here immunoSEQ multiplex PCR was the method, and the copy in TCRdb shows in-frame clones only, minus some. In all, the sample yields about 58,000 clones. As regards this clone: Its antigen remains unidentified.

The CDR3 is 16 amino acids. CDR1 is SGHTA, CDR2 FQGNSA, per germline. The V gene end was trimmed by 1 base and the J gene end by 1 base; junction bases not matched to a gene: 3. All donors participated as healthy donors of bone marrow. Findings and limits, study-wide: Highly shared variants forming one cluster were likely a sequencing artifact. In a later analysis, a missense DCLRE1C variant was linked to TCR beta V- and J-gene trimming.

The chain links TRBV7-2 to TRBJ2-7, with 11 bases that match TRBD2. This receptor was identified in a male donor in good health and CMV-seronegative. The sample comprised PBMCs. CDR3 DNA: TGTGCCAGCAGCTTAGGGGGGACTAGCGGTTCCTACGAGCAGTACTTC. As protein: CASSLGGTSGSYEQYF.